A selection of T cell receptor beta chains follows, all from one sample in a study of blood T cell repertoires in COVID-19. Measured with immunoSEQ multiplex PCR; TCRdb has only the in-frame clones, and not every one. The sample contains about 20,000 clones, about 88% of which appear only once. Input material: peripheral blood. These TCRs come from a human donor in a cohort sampled during active COVID-19. Each CDR3 is given with its conserved first and last residue. D genes are given only for firm matches. Not every row has a clone size; where given, it reads once, few, many or a size class.

>TRBD1|TRBJ2-7|-|TRBV19
TGTGCCAGTAGAGAGGGACAGGACCTCTCCTACGAGCAGTACTTC
CASREGQDLSYEQYF
>TRBD2|TRBJ2-5|-|TRBV5-8
TGTGCCAGCACCCAGGGGCTAGCGGGACGGGAGACCCAGTACTTC
CASTQGLAGRETQYF
>TRBD1|TRBJ1-3|-|TRBV6-1
TGTGCCAGCAGTGAACGGGACAGACCTGGAAACACCATATATTTT
CASSERDRPGNTIYF
>-|TRBJ1-2|-|TRBV28
TGTGCCAGCAGACCAGGACTGGAACCAATCTCTAACTATGGCTACACCTTC
CASRPGLEPISNYGYTF
>TRBD1|TRBJ2-2|-|TRBV10-3
TGTGCCACGAGGGGACAGGGGCGCACCGGGGAGCTGTTTTTT
CATRGQGRTGELFF
>-|TRBJ1-2|-|TRBV10-3
TGTGCCATCAGTGAATCCCCCAGACTTAACTATGGCTACACCTTC
CAISESPRLNYGYTF
>TRBD2|TRBJ2-7|-|TRBV7-3
TGTGCCAGCAGCTTAATGAGCGGGAGTAACGAGCAGTACTTC
CASSLMSGSNEQYF
>TRBD2|TRBJ2-7|-|TRBV7-2
TGTGCCAGCAGCCCTAGGACTAGCGGGATCAACTACGAGCAGTACTTC
CASSPRTSGINYEQYF
>-|TRBJ2-6|-|TRBV10-3
TGTGCCATCAGTGGCAGCTCTGGGGCCAACGTCCTGACTTTC
CAISGSSGANVLTF
>TRBD1|TRBJ2-5|few|TRBV2
TGTGCCAGCAGCGGGACAGGGCAAGAGACCCAGTACTTC
CASSGTGQETQYF
>TRBD1|TRBJ1-2|-|TRBV27
TGTGCCAGCAGCCCAAATCCGACAGGGGGCTATGGCTACACCTTC
CASSPNPTGGYGYTF
>-|TRBJ2-5|-|TRBV4-1
TGCGCCAGCAGCCACGGCGGGCAAGAGACCCAGTACTTC
CASSHGGQETQYF
>-|TRBJ2-7|-|TRBV18
TGTGCCAGCTCACCTGGCGCCGAGGGCGAGCAGTACTTC
CASSPGAEGEQYF
>-|TRBJ2-3|-|TRBV24-1
TGTGCCACCAGGGTTCCTAAGATCACAGATACGCAGTATTTT
CATRVPKITDTQYF